The clone carrying this TCR beta chain was seen a few times. The antigen remains undetermined. This entry comes from a study of blood T cells in healthy people across ages. Overall study findings and caveats: Diversity was higher, and naive CD4+ cells more numerous, in long-lived donors than in aged donors.

Every donor provided roughly 10 milliliters of peripheral blood. Combining a sample-barcoded 5' primer with a J-beta primer mix, a second PCR ran for roughly 6 to 12 cycles. A minimum of 3 million CDR3-containing paired-end reads was obtained for each sample. Via MiXCR, TCRdb re-called the 5' RACE reads, giving one row per CDR3 protein. The sample shows roughly 1,300,000 distinct CDR3 sequences, around 59% of them seen only once. CDR1 is DFQATT and CDR2 is SNEGSKA in the germline V gene (reference sequence). The V and J ends lost 5 bases and 1 base respectively, with 8 bases between them. The CDR3 extends over 12 amino acids.

The sequence was collected from a man aged 18 to 29 in good health. The V gene is TRBV20-1, the J gene TRBJ1-1; D is uncertain. The sample comprised blood. CDR3 region: CSAYEQNTEAFF. The DNA for the CDR3 is TGCAGTGCTTACGAACAGAACACTGAAGCTTTCTTT.